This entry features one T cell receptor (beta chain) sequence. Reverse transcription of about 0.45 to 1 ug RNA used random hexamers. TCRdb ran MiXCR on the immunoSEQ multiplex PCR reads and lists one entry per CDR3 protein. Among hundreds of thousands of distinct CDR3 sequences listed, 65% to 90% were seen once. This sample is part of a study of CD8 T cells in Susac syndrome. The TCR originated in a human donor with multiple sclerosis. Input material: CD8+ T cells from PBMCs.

The CDR3 nucleotides are TGTGCCAGCAGTCCAGGGGGGGGGACTGCAAACAATGAGCAGTTCTTC. Amino acids: CASSPGGGTANNEQFF. The V gene is TRBV27, the J gene TRBJ2-1, with D perhaps being TRBD1 or TRBD2 (7 bases each). Trimming shortened V by 5 bases and J by 5 bases, and 19 bases separated the two germline ends. This CDR3 has 16 residues. Germline V gene lookup returns CDR1 MNHEY and CDR2 SMNVEV (reference sequence).